These T cell receptor beta chains were read from a single sample in a study of blood T cell repertoires in COVID-19. Clones were read by immunoSEQ multiplex PCR, and TCRdb kept only the in-frame ones, dropping some. The data show approximately 35,000 clones, with about 89% seen just once and roughly 44% held by the top ten. Material for sequencing was peripheral blood. Source of these receptors: a human donor in a cohort sampled during active COVID-19. CDR3s include the opening cysteine and the closing phenylalanine or tryptophan. The D gene is left open where the match is weak. Expanded clones get a size class; other rows say once, few or many, or leave the size out.

d_call: TRBD2
j_call: TRBJ2-7
v_call: TRBV7-9
clone_size: NA
cdr3_aa: CASSSTSGGPNAYEQYF
cdr3_nt: TGTGCCAGCAGCTCGACTAGCGGGGGGCCAAACGCCTACGAGCAGTACTTC

d_call: TRBD2
j_call: TRBJ2-5
v_call: TRBV7-9
clone_size: NA
cdr3_aa: CASSRLGLGAQYF
cdr3_nt: TGTGCCAGCAGCCGACTGGGACTAGGGGCCCAGTACTTC

d_call: TRBD2
j_call: TRBJ2-3
v_call: TRBV9
clone_size: NA
cdr3_aa: CASSVRSGGADTQYF
cdr3_nt: TGTGCCAGCAGCGTACGTAGCGGGGGGGCGGATACGCAGTATTTT

d_call: NA
j_call: TRBJ1-5
v_call: TRBV10-2
clone_size: NA
cdr3_aa: CASSDVYSNQPQHF
cdr3_nt: TGCGCCAGCAGTGACGTTTATAGCAATCAGCCCCAGCATTTT

d_call: TRBD1
j_call: TRBJ1-2
v_call: TRBV27
clone_size: NA
cdr3_aa: CASSFRTGSYGYTF
cdr3_nt: TGTGCCAGCAGTTTTCGGACAGGTAGCTATGGCTACACCTTC

d_call: NA
j_call: TRBJ1-1
v_call: TRBV29-1
clone_size: few
cdr3_aa: CSVGRGNTEAFF
cdr3_nt: TGCAGCGTCGGCCGAGGGAACACTGAAGCTTTCTTT

d_call: NA
j_call: TRBJ1-5
v_call: TRBV7-6
clone_size: NA
cdr3_aa: CASSKGWGKIQPQHF
cdr3_nt: TGTGCCAGCAGCAAGGGGTGGGGTAAGATTCAGCCCCAGCATTTT

d_call: TRBD1
j_call: TRBJ2-5
v_call: TRBV25-1
clone_size: NA
cdr3_aa: CASSDPRTGQETQYF
cdr3_nt: TGTGCCAGCAGTGATCCTCGGACAGGACAAGAGACCCAGTACTTC

d_call: TRBD1
j_call: TRBJ1-2
v_call: TRBV29-1
clone_size: NA
cdr3_aa: CSVDPGQGSGYTF
cdr3_nt: TGCAGCGTTGACCCGGGACAGGGGTCTGGCTACACCTTC

d_call: NA
j_call: TRBJ2-5
v_call: TRBV2
clone_size: NA
cdr3_aa: CASSQGQETQYF
cdr3_nt: TGTGCCAGCAGCCAGGGACAAGAGACCCAGTACTTC

d_call: TRBD2
j_call: TRBJ2-4
v_call: TRBV28
clone_size: NA
cdr3_aa: CASSHGGGAKNIQYF
cdr3_nt: TGTGCCAGCAGCCACGGCGGGGGAGCCAAAAACATTCAGTACTTC

d_call: TRBD1
j_call: TRBJ1-2
v_call: TRBV6-2/TRBV6-3
clone_size: few
cdr3_aa: CASSSGTGFIGYGYTF
cdr3_nt: TGTGCCAGCAGCTCCGGGACAGGGTTTATCGGGTATGGCTACACCTTC

d_call: NA
j_call: TRBJ1-3
v_call: TRBV21-1
clone_size: NA
cdr3_aa: CASSKGWASSSGNTIYF
cdr3_nt: TGTGCCAGCAGCAAAGGGTGGGCTTCCAGCTCTGGAAACACCATATATTTT

d_call: NA
j_call: TRBJ2-7
v_call: TRBV7-9
clone_size: NA
cdr3_aa: CASSFPRGDTYEQYF
cdr3_nt: TGTGCCAGCAGCTTTCCCAGGGGCGATACCTACGAGCAGTACTTC

d_call: NA
j_call: TRBJ2-7
v_call: TRBV5-4
clone_size: once
cdr3_aa: CASSLDYYEQYF
cdr3_nt: TGTGCCAGCAGCTTGGATTACTACGAGCAGTACTTC

d_call: NA
j_call: TRBJ1-5
v_call: TRBV6-1
clone_size: NA
cdr3_aa: CASSEAIRRAVQPQHF
cdr3_nt: TGTGCCAGCAGTGAAGCGATTAGGAGGGCTGTTCAGCCCCAGCATTTT

d_call: NA
j_call: TRBJ2-3
v_call: TRBV7-9
clone_size: NA
cdr3_aa: CASSLEGGTDTQYF
cdr3_nt: TGTGCCAGCAGCTTAGAGGGGGGCACAGATACGCAGTATTTT

d_call: TRBD1
j_call: TRBJ1-2
v_call: TRBV5-4
clone_size: NA
cdr3_aa: CASSLTGVSGYTF
cdr3_nt: TGTGCCAGCAGCTTAACAGGGGTATCTGGCTACACCTTC

d_call: TRBD1
j_call: TRBJ1-2
v_call: TRBV28
clone_size: NA
cdr3_aa: CASSSGQGYGYTF
cdr3_nt: TGTGCCAGCAGTTCCGGACAGGGGTATGGCTACACCTTC

d_call: NA
j_call: TRBJ2-6
v_call: TRBV4-3
clone_size: NA
cdr3_aa: CASSLGASGANVLTF
cdr3_nt: TGCGCCAGCTCATTGGGAGCCTCTGGGGCCAACGTCCTGACTTTC

d_call: NA
j_call: TRBJ1-4
v_call: TRBV6-5
clone_size: NA
cdr3_aa: CASSYTNLANEKLFF
cdr3_nt: TGTGCCAGCAGTTACACGAATTTAGCTAATGAAAAACTGTTTTTT

d_call: TRBD1
j_call: TRBJ1-1
v_call: TRBV19
clone_size: NA
cdr3_aa: CAGGGQGGTEAFF
cdr3_nt: TGTGCCGGGGGGGGACAGGGAGGTACTGAAGCTTTCTTT

d_call: TRBD2
j_call: TRBJ2-7
v_call: TRBV7-2
clone_size: NA
cdr3_aa: CASSDGLVYEQYF
cdr3_nt: TGTGCCAGCAGCGACGGACTAGTCTACGAGCAGTACTTC

d_call: TRBD1
j_call: TRBJ2-7
v_call: TRBV5-1
clone_size: NA
cdr3_aa: CASSLGWQGALYEQYF
cdr3_nt: TGCGCCAGCAGCTTGGGGTGGCAGGGGGCATTGTACGAGCAGTACTTC

d_call: TRBD1
j_call: TRBJ2-2
v_call: TRBV9
clone_size: few
cdr3_aa: CASSTPRDRVYTGELFF
cdr3_nt: TGTGCCAGCAGCACGCCGCGGGACAGGGTCTACACCGGGGAGCTGTTTTTT

d_call: TRBD1
j_call: TRBJ1-2
v_call: TRBV4-2
clone_size: NA
cdr3_aa: CASSQQGAEGYTF
cdr3_nt: TGTGCCAGCAGCCAACAGGGGGCGGAAGGCTACACCTTC

d_call: NA
j_call: TRBJ1-2
v_call: TRBV5-5
clone_size: NA
cdr3_aa: CASSLVGAGRATYGYTF
cdr3_nt: TGTGCCAGCAGCTTGGTCGGTGCGGGCCGGGCTACCTATGGCTACACCTTC

d_call: TRBD1
j_call: TRBJ1-3
v_call: TRBV9
clone_size: NA
cdr3_aa: CASSVQGASSGNTIYF
cdr3_nt: TGTGCCAGCAGCGTACAGGGGGCTTCTTCTGGAAACACCATATATTTT

d_call: NA
j_call: TRBJ2-7
v_call: TRBV21-1
clone_size: once
cdr3_aa: CASSKAGEGLSIYEQYF
cdr3_nt: TGTGCCAGCAGCAAAGCGGGGGAGGGGTTGTCTATATACGAGCAGTACTTC

d_call: TRBD1
j_call: TRBJ1-5
v_call: TRBV29-1
clone_size: NA
cdr3_aa: CSVVGQGGNQPQHF
cdr3_nt: TGCAGCGTTGTAGGGCAGGGGGGCAATCAGCCCCAGCATTTT

d_call: NA
j_call: TRBJ2-3
v_call: TRBV5-1
clone_size: NA
cdr3_aa: CASSTGQEGDTQYF
cdr3_nt: TGCGCCAGCAGCACCGGACAAGAAGGAGATACGCAGTATTTT

d_call: NA
j_call: TRBJ1-1
v_call: TRBV2
clone_size: NA
cdr3_aa: CASSEAMTGLETFF
cdr3_nt: TGTGCCAGCAGTGAAGCTATGACAGGCCTTGAAACTTTCTTT

d_call: NA
j_call: TRBJ1-5
v_call: TRBV6-6
clone_size: NA
cdr3_aa: CASRESRSGNQPQHF
cdr3_nt: TGTGCCAGCAGGGAAAGTCGGAGCGGCAATCAGCCCCAGCATTTT

d_call: NA
j_call: TRBJ1-1
v_call: TRBV6-5
clone_size: NA
cdr3_aa: CASTWGTMNTEAFF
cdr3_nt: TGTGCCAGCACTTGGGGCACAATGAACACTGAAGCTTTCTTT

d_call: TRBD1
j_call: TRBJ1-3
v_call: TRBV4-1
clone_size: NA
cdr3_aa: CASTIGTGSGNTIYF
cdr3_nt: TGCGCCAGCACTATCGGGACAGGGTCGGGAAACACCATATATTTT

d_call: TRBD1
j_call: TRBJ2-7
v_call: TRBV6-5
clone_size: NA
cdr3_aa: CASSYQGDEQYF
cdr3_nt: TGTGCCAGCAGTTACCAGGGGGACGAGCAGTACTTC

d_call: TRBD2
j_call: TRBJ2-3
v_call: TRBV9
clone_size: NA
cdr3_aa: CASSVLTSGTDTQYF
cdr3_nt: TGTGCCAGCAGCGTTCTGACTAGCGGCACAGATACGCAGTATTTT

d_call: TRBD1
j_call: TRBJ2-7
v_call: TRBV5-1
clone_size: NA
cdr3_aa: CASSIGTGNEQYF
cdr3_nt: TGCGCCAGCAGCATTGGGACAGGTAACGAGCAGTACTTC